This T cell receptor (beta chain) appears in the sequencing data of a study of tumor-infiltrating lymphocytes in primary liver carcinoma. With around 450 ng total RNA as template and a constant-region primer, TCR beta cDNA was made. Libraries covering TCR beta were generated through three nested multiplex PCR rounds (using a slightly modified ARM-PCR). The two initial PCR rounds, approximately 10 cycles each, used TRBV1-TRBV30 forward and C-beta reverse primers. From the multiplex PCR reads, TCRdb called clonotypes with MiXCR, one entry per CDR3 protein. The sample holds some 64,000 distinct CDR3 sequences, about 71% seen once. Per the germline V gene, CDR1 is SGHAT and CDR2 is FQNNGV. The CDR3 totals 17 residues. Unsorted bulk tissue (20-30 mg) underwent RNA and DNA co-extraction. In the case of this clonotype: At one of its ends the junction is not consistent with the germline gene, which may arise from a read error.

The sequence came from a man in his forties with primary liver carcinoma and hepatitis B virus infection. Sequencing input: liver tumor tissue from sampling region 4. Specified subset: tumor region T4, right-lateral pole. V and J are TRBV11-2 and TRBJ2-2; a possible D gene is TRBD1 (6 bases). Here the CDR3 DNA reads TGTGCCAGCAGCTTAGATCATTGGGGTAGGGACACTGGGGAGCTGTTTTTT. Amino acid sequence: CASSLDHWGRDTGELFF.